These 20 T cell receptor beta chains share one sample of origin, sequenced in a study of cytomegalovirus exposure and HLA in healthy donors. Primers included in the PCR were 60 Vbeta and 13 Jbeta primers. Clones were read by immunoSEQ multiplex PCR, and TCRdb kept only the in-frame ones, dropping some. The table has more than 55,000 clones, roughly 80% seen once. Sequenced sample: PBMCs. The receptors were sampled from a man between 25 and 39 years old in good health and CMV-seronegative.

The rearrangement joins TRBV5-4 to TRBJ1-1, with no clear D. Trimming stripped 1 base from V and 0 bases from J, with 7 bases between. This CDR3 region has 14 residues. Germline V gives CDR1 SGHNT, CDR2 YYREEE (reference sequence). The CDR3 loop is CASSLQMVNTEAFF. The CDR3 bases are TGTGCCAGCAGCTTGCAGATGGTGAACACTGAAGCTTTCTTT.

J is TRBJ2-7 and V is TRBV5-1, with TRBD2 identical over 13 bases. The CDR3 is 16 amino acids. Germline loops: CDR1 SGHRS, CDR2 YFSETQ. After removal of 1 base from V and 7 bases from J, the junction contained 8 bases not matched to a gene. This chain's CDR3 is CASSLTGTSGIKEQYF. The CDR3, as DNA: TGCGCCAGCAGCTTGACCGGGACTAGCGGGATAAAAGAGCAGTACTTC.

The chain has TRBV4-1 and TRBJ2-5; D is perhaps TRBD2 (6 bases). The CDR3 consists of 15 residues. In germline, CDR1 is MGHRA, CDR2 YSYEKL. Trimming stripped 4 bases from V and 5 bases from J, with 17 bases between. This CDR3 is CASSPREKRVETQYF. CDR3 nucleotides: TGCGCCAGCAGCCCCCGTGAGAAGCGGGTGGAGACCCAGTACTTC.

The V and J genes are TRBV6-5 and TRBJ1-1; perhaps TRBD1 as D (6 bases). V was cut by 0 bases and J by 0 bases, with 11 bases left in between. Germline lookup yields CDR1 MNHEY and CDR2 SVGAGI. This CDR3 has 16 amino acids. For the CDR3, the DNA is TGTGCCAGCAGTTACTCGATGGACAGAATGAACACTGAAGCTTTCTTT. It is translated as CASSYSMDRMNTEAFF.

The chain couples TRBV14 to TRBJ2-7; perhaps TRBD1 as D (6 bases). The CDR3 extends over 13 amino acids. V shed 5 bases and J shed 5 bases, with 13 bases lying between them. The germline V gene has CDR1 SGHDN and CDR2 FVKESK. The CDR3: CASSYREHDEQYF. CDR3 nucleotide sequence: TGTGCCAGCAGCTACAGGGAACATGACGAGCAGTACTTC.

The chain joins TRBV14 to TRBJ2-7; perhaps TRBD1 as D (5 bases). V was shortened by 4 bases and J by 5 bases, with 15 bases between the two germline ends. The CDR3 sequence is 14 residues long. Germline loops: CDR1 SGHDN, CDR2 FVKESK. The chain's CDR3 is CASSPQGRSHEQYF. The CDR3 DNA reads as TGTGCCAGCAGCCCCCAGGGCAGGTCCCACGAGCAGTACTTC.

The V gene is TRBV4-2, the J gene TRBJ2-1; perhaps TRBD1 as D (5 bases). The germline gives CDR1 LGHNA, CDR2 YNFKEQ. CDR3 length: 15 residues. Trimming removed 1 base at V and 8 bases at J, with 15 bases between. In DNA form, the CDR3 reads TGTGCCAGCAGCCAAGGGCCTCTAAGGGGCCATGAGCAGTTCTTC. Its translation is CASSQGPLRGHEQFF.

The gene calls are TRBV19 and TRBJ2-7, with a tentative D call TRBD1 (6 bases). Germline CDR1 and CDR2: LNHDA and SQIVND (reference sequence). The CDR3 extends over 15 amino acids. Trimming cost V 5 bases and J 3 bases, with 17 bases left between them. The CDR3 sequence: CASSAIRDTNYEQYF. DNA for the CDR3: TGTGCCAGTAGTGCTATCCGGGACACTAACTACGAGCAGTACTTC.

The rearrangement joins TRBV14 to TRBJ1-1; the D is unclear. Germline lookup yields CDR1 SGHDN and CDR2 FVKESK. The CDR3 is 17 residues long. V lost 0 bases and J 0 bases, leaving 14 bases between the germline ends. This chain's CDR3 is CASSQDILEGMNTEAFF. Written as DNA, the CDR3 is TGTGCCAGCAGCCAAGATATTTTGGAGGGCATGAACACTGAAGCTTTCTTT.

The chain has TRBV29-1 and TRBJ2-7, with D unclear. The V gene's germline CDR1 is SQVTM and CDR2 ANQGSEA. This CDR3 region has 11 residues. Trimming stripped 4 bases from V and 3 bases from J, with 7 bases between. The CDR3: CSVALSYEQYF. The CDR3 nucleotides are TGCAGCGTTGCCCTGAGCTACGAGCAGTACTTC.

The chain employs TRBV10-3 and TRBJ1-3, with TRBD1 identical over 8 bases. CDR3 size: 15 residues. The V segment lost 5 bases and the J segment 4 bases; nucleotides outside the gene matches: 7. From germline, CDR1 is ENHRY and CDR2 SYGVKD. The DNA for the CDR3 is TGTGCCATCAGTATGAGACAGGGGCAGGGAAACACCATATATTTT. This codes for CAISMRQGQGNTIYF.

This chain connects TRBV7-8 to TRBJ2-5; tentatively, D is TRBD2 (7 bases). V lost 0 bases to trimming and J lost 5 bases, with 16 bases between them. CDR3 size: 16 residues. The germline gives CDR1 SGHVS, CDR2 FQNEAQ. The CDR3 DNA is TGTGCCAGCAGCTTAGCGATCACGGGGGGCAGGGAGACCCAGTACTTC. It yields the protein CASSLAITGGRETQYF.

This chain uses TRBV13 with TRBJ2-5, with 13 nucleotides matching TRBD2. The V gene's germline CDR1 is PRHDT and CDR2 FYEKMQ (reference sequence). V lost 5 bases, J lost 2 bases, and 14 bases stayed unmatched. This CDR3 region has 19 residues. The CDR3 loop reads CASSNVRTSGGDLQETQYF. CDR3 in DNA: TGTGCCAGCAGCAACGTCCGGACTAGCGGGGGTGATTTACAAGAGACCCAGTACTTC.

CDR3 sequence: CASSPGQFTDTQYF. CDR3 in DNA: TGTGCCAGCAGCCCCGGACAGTTCACAGATACGCAGTATTTT. The genes are TRBV7-2 and TRBJ2-3; possible D gene TRBD1, 6 bases. Trimming pared 5 bases from V and 2 bases from J, leaving 11 bases between. Germline-derived CDR1 and CDR2 are SGHTA and FQGNSA. This CDR3 contains 14 residues.

This clone is a singleton in its sample. V usage is TRBV5-1 and J usage is TRBJ2-7; tentatively, D is TRBD1 (6 bases). CDR1 is SGHRS and CDR2 is YFSETQ in the germline V gene. CDR3 length: 18 amino acids. Deletions cut 0 bases from V and 0 bases from J, with 19 bases between. CDR3 coding DNA: TGCGCCAGCAGCTTGGCCCCGGGACACTACTCCGCCTCCTACGAGCAGTACTTC. Translation: CASSLAPGHYSASYEQYF.

The chain joins TRBV11-2 to TRBJ1-6, with 7 bases that match TRBD1. This CDR3 has 17 amino acids. Germline-derived CDR1 and CDR2 are SGHAT and FQNNGV. V was clipped by 2 bases and J by 9 bases; unmatched bases: 13. In DNA form, the CDR3 reads TGTGCCAGCAGCTTATCGACAGGGAGGACCCCGAGTTCACCCCTCCACTTT. This encodes CASSLSTGRTPSSPLHF. Together with reference TRBV11-2 and TRBJ1-6, the CDR3 gives the full variable domain: EAGVAQSPRYKIIEKRQSVAFWCNPISGHATLYWYQQILGQGPKLLIQFQNNGVVDDSQLPKDRFSAERLKGVDSTLKIQPAKLEDSAVYLCASSLSTGRTPSSPLHFGNGTRLTVT.

The chain couples TRBV29-1 to TRBJ1-2; the match to TRBD1 covers 7 bases. The CDR3 extends over 12 amino acids. Per the germline V gene, CDR1 is SQVTM and CDR2 is ANQGSEA. Trimming took 7 bases from V and 2 from J; bases not matched to a gene: 4. CDR3 region: CSGLTGNYGYTF. Written as DNA, the CDR3 is TGCAGCGGCCTGACAGGGAACTATGGCTACACCTTC.

The CDR3, as DNA: TGTGCCAGCAGCCACCGGAGGGGTTTCATCTCCTACAATGAGCAGTTCTTC. Its translation is CASSHRRGFISYNEQFF. This chain uses TRBV5-8 with TRBJ2-1; D is perhaps TRBD2 (6 bases). The CDR3 has 17 residues. Trimming took 4 bases from V and 0 from J, leaving 17 bases between them. The germline CDR1 and CDR2 sequences are SGHTS and YDEGEE.

The V call is TRBV7-2, the J call TRBJ2-7; 12 bases are shared with TRBD2. Trimming took 8 bases from V and 2 from J; bases not matched to a gene: 16. Germline V gives CDR1 SGHTA, CDR2 FQGNSA. There are 18 residues in the CDR3. The CDR3 reads CASSPLIRGLAGTYEQYF. In nucleotides, the CDR3 is TGTGCCAGCTCACCGCTCATACGCGGACTAGCGGGGACCTACGAGCAGTACTTC.

The chain employs TRBV19 and TRBJ2-2; D perhaps matches TRBD1 (6 bases). CDR1 and CDR2 from the germline V gene are LNHDA and SQIVND (reference sequence). The length of the CDR3 is 15 residues. Trimming left V 10 bases short and J 0 bases short, with 15 bases between. CDR3 protein: CATCPGTTNTGELFF. The CDR3 coding sequence is TGTGCCACCTGTCCCGGGACAACGAACACCGGGGAGCTGTTTTTT.